The 8 T cell receptor beta chains below were found in one sample sequenced in a study of T cells in women clearing cervical HPV infection. Using immunoSEQ multiplex PCR, the repertoire was profiled, and TCRdb retains in-frame clones only, with some absent. This listing includes over 35,000 clones. Sequencing used blood buffy coat. Receptors originate from a woman between 18 and 75 years old with a cervical HPV16 infection that either progressed to CIN3+ or cleared (not recorded which).

As for this clone: The CDR3 end is not reached by the read, which stops 3 residues before it; the germline J gene fills it in. This chain links TRBV7-2 with TRBJ1-1; D unresolved. The ends were cut back, 6 bases at V and 0 bases at J, with 11 bases in the middle. This CDR3 contains 14 residues. Looked up from germline, CDR1 is SGHTA and CDR2 is FQGNSA. Here the CDR3 reads CASRPVAVNTEAFF. The CDR3 DNA, read in part, is TGTGCCAGCAGACCAGTGGCCGTGAACACTGAA.

As for this clone: The CDR3 goes on 3 residues after the read ends, and that part is filled in from the germline J gene. The chain uses TRBV20-1 and TRBJ1-2; TRBD1 matches 9 bases. The V gene's germline CDR1 is DFQATT and CDR2 SNEGSKA (reference sequence). The CDR3 totals 12 residues. CDR3 bases read: TGCAGTGCTTCTCCGGGACAGGGAAGC. Translated: CSASPGQGS. The entire CDR3 reads CSASPGQGSYTF.

The sequenced CDR3 bases are TGTGCCTGGAGTGTACACCAGGGGGATGAAAAG. This codes for CAWSVHQGDEK. The complete CDR3 reads CAWSVHQGDEKLFF. The genes are TRBV30 and TRBJ2-2; 7 nucleotides line up with TRBD1. The read ends 3 residues shy of where the CDR3 ends; the end is completed using the germline J gene. The CDR3 covers 14 residues. Germline V gene sequence: CDR1 GTSNPN, CDR2 SVGIG (reference sequence).

About this clone itself: The read ends 3 residues early relative to the CDR3; the germline J gene fills the gap. This sequence joins TRBV5-1 and TRBJ1-1; perhaps TRBD1 as D (5 bases). CDR1 and CDR2 (germline): SGHRS, YFSETQ. Trimming took off 0 bases at V and 1 base at J, with 25 bases between the two ends. CDR3 size: 20 residues. The CDR3 reads CASSLVLFDRIDVKNTEAFF. The covered CDR3 bases are TGCGCCAGCAGCTTGGTTCTCTTCGACAGAATCGATGTCAAGAACACTGAA.

About this clone: From the germline J gene comes the end of the CDR3, since the read stops 3 residues before it. This rearrangement joins TRBV6-2 or TRBV6-3 to TRBJ2-7; 9 nucleotides align to TRBD2. With 7 bases clipped from V and 2 bases from J, the junction kept 9 bases outside the gene matches. There are 15 residues in the CDR3. Germline CDR1 reads MNHEY; CDR2 reads SVGEGT. CDR3 in amino acids: CASTFPGGRAYEQYF. The CDR3 DNA, read in part, is TGTGCCAGCACCTTTCCCGGCGGGAGGGCCTACGAG.

About this clone: The read stops 3 residues short of the end of the CDR3; the missing end is completed from the germline J gene. V usage is TRBV18 and J usage is TRBJ2-5; TRBD1 might be the D (5 bases). The CDR3 has 16 residues. The germline gives CDR1 KGHSH, CDR2 LQKENI. Trimming cost V 0 bases and J 4 bases, with 15 bases left between them. The CDR3 loop reads CASSPPIPGMGETQYF. The CDR3 DNA, read in part, is TGTGCCAGCTCACCACCGATCCCAGGGATGGGAGAGACC.

Comment on this clone: From the germline J gene comes the end of the CDR3, since the read stops 3 residues before it. The chain is built from TRBV19 and TRBJ1-4; a weak D match, TRBD1 (5 bases). CDR1 is LNHDA, CDR2 SQIVND, per germline (reference sequence). The CDR3 is 15 residues long. Trimming shortened V by 6 bases and J by 6 bases, and 17 bases separated the two germline ends. CDR3 region: CASRLYRSPYEKLFF. The DNA read from the CDR3 is TGTGCCAGTAGACTCTACAGGTCCCCATATGAAAAA.

The CDR3: CASSLSRDFGEQFF. The DNA read from the CDR3 is TGCGCCAGCAGCTTGTCCCGGGACTTCGGTGAG. The chain employs TRBV5-1 and TRBJ2-1, with D tentatively TRBD2 (6 bases). The read finishes 3 residues shy of the CDR3 end, and the germline J gene is used to complete it. The CDR3 has 14 residues. Germline V gene lookup returns CDR1 SGHRS and CDR2 YFSETQ. The V end was cut by 1 base, the J end by 9 bases, with 14 bases between.